Below, 9 T cell receptor beta chains from the same sample are listed, as sequenced in a study of cytomegalovirus exposure and HLA in healthy donors. The primer mix had 60 Vbeta and 13 Jbeta primers. Repertoires were generated with immunoSEQ multiplex PCR, while TCRdb's copy carries only in-frame clones and drops some. The table includes about 160,000 clones, around 80% detected once. The sample comprised PBMCs. The receptors shown here come from a woman aged 40-49 years in good health and CMV-seronegative.

The rearrangement joins TRBV7-6 to TRBJ2-1; 9 bases align to TRBD2. CDR1 and CDR2 (germline): SGHVS, FNYEAQ. This CDR3 has 17 amino acids. Unmatched junction bases numbered 11, after V lost 3 bases and J lost 5 bases. The CDR3 DNA follows: TGTGCCAGCAGCTTTCAGATAGCGGGAGATATGGACAATGAGCAGTTCTTC. This encodes CASSFQIAGDMDNEQFF.

In its sample, this clone was seen once. This chain joins TRBV27 and TRBJ2-4, with 14 bases lining up with TRBD2. V shed 0 bases and J 6 bases; nucleotides not matched to a gene: 7. This CDR3 contains 18 residues. The germline gives CDR1 MNHEY, CDR2 SMNVEV (reference sequence). CDR3: CASSLSPGLAGVGNIQYF. For the CDR3, the DNA is TGTGCCAGCAGTTTATCTCCGGGACTAGCGGGAGTTGGAAACATTCAGTACTTC.

Of note for this clone: One end of the junction is discordant with germline, which a read error may explain. The chain employs TRBV7-7 and TRBJ2-3; no firm D call. The length of the CDR3 is 13 residues. CDR1 is SSHAT and CDR2 is FNYEAQ in the germline V gene (reference sequence). The CDR3 nucleotides are TGTGCTAGCAGCCCCGACTCGGCGGATACGCAGTATTTT. The encoded protein is CASSPDSADTQYF.

The chain employs TRBV29-1 and TRBJ1-1; tentative D call: TRBD1 (6 bases). The CDR3 extends over 13 amino acids. The V gene lost 7 bases and the J gene lost 0 bases, with 12 bases spanning the gap. The germline gives CDR1 SQVTM, CDR2 ANQGSEA. For the CDR3, the DNA is TGCAGCGCAGCAGGGGATTTGAACACTGAAGCTTTCTTT. Amino acids: CSAAGDLNTEAFF.

This chain links TRBV27 with TRBJ2-2; TRBD2 is a possible D gene (5 bases). Trimming took 4 bases from V and 6 from J, leaving 18 bases between them. CDR1 is MNHEY, CDR2 SMNVEV, per germline (reference sequence). The CDR3 totals 16 residues. The DNA of the CDR3 is TGTGCCAGCAGTTCCTTTCACGGGATCGGGGCCGGGGAGCTGTTTTTT. Protein: CASSSFHGIGAGELFF.

The rearrangement links TRBV5-1 to TRBJ2-3; 10 bases are a match to TRBD2. This CDR3 is 14 amino acids long. J gave up 6 bases and V 6 bases, and 7 bases lay outside the gene matches. Germline assignment: CDR1 SGHRS and CDR2 YFSETQ. The CDR3 DNA follows: TGCGCCAGCACCTTAGCGGGAGGATGGGATACGCAGTATTTT. Protein: CASTLAGGWDTQYF.

The chain recombines TRBV25-1 with TRBJ2-1, with 11 bases identical to TRBD2. Germline lookup yields CDR1 MGHDK and CDR2 SYGVNS. This CDR3 is 17 amino acids long. V shed 4 bases, J shed 4 bases, and the junction held 9 bases outside the gene matches. The CDR3 sequence is CASSGTSGPPGYNEQFF. The DNA for the CDR3 is TGTGCCAGCAGTGGGACTAGCGGGCCCCCGGGGTACAATGAGCAGTTCTTC.

The chain couples TRBV5-1 to TRBJ2-1; 7 bases are shared with TRBD1. Trimming took 5 bases from V and 3 from J; bases not matched to a gene: 14. Per the germline V gene, CDR1 is SGHRS and CDR2 is YFSETQ. The CDR3 is made up of 17 amino acids. The chain's CDR3 is CASSFHNTGQNYNEQFF. The CDR3 nucleotides read TGCGCCAGCAGTTTCCACAACACGGGACAGAACTACAATGAGCAGTTCTTC. Combining the CDR3 with reference TRBV5-1 and TRBJ2-1 gives the whole variable domain KAGVTQTPRYLIKTRGQQVTLSCSPISGHRSVSWYQQTPGQGLQFLFEYFSETQRNKGNFPGRFSGRQFSNSRSEMNVSTLELGDSALYLCASSFHNTGQNYNEQFFGPGTRLTVL.

This clone was recorded only once. The V gene is TRBV6-4, the J gene TRBJ2-3; 11 bases fit TRBD2. The V gene end was trimmed by 4 bases and the J gene end by 4 bases; junction bases not matched to a gene: 13. CDR3 length equals 18 residues. Germline loops: CDR1 MRHNA, CDR2 SNTAGT. CDR3 amino acids: CASSATGTSGFRADTQYF. The CDR3 region has the DNA TGTGCCAGCAGTGCTACCGGGACTAGCGGATTTCGGGCAGATACGCAGTATTTT.